The 31 T cell receptor beta chains below all came from one sample that was sequenced in a study of beta chain features in type 1 diabetes. Whole-study findings and limits: All four CD4+ subsets of Type 1 diabetes patients contained TCRB CDR3s that were moderately but significantly shorter.

Reverse transcribing all isolated RNA meant expressed TCRB transcripts were sequenced. TCRdb keeps only in-frame clones here, not all; method: immunoSEQ multiplex PCR. Of almost 350,000 clones in the sample, around 9.7% were seen once. Their cognate antigens are unknown. The sample comprised central memory CD4+ T cells from blood. Receptors were obtained from a man younger than 40 with type 1 diabetes.

This clone was recorded a few times. V gene TRBV4-3 combines with J gene TRBJ2-5, with TRBD1 identical over 8 bases. Unmatched junction bases numbered 12, after V lost 3 bases and J lost 9 bases. CDR1 is LGHNA and CDR2 is YSLEER in the germline V gene. This CDR3 is 15 amino acids long. CDR3 bases: TGCGCCAGCAGCCAGATGGGACAGGCAGGGGGTGCCCAGTACTTC. Its translation: CASSQMGQAGGAQYF.

This clone appeared a few times. The J gene is TRBJ2-1, the V gene TRBV19; D not resolved. The V end was cut by 5 bases, the J end by 12 bases, with 11 bases between. This CDR3 spans 11 amino acids. Germline-derived CDR1 and CDR2 are LNHDA and SQIVND (reference sequence). CDR3 in amino acids: CASSLEKWQFF. In DNA form, the CDR3 reads TGTGCCAGTAGTCTGGAGAAATGGCAGTTCTTC. The full variable domain, rest sourced from reference TRBV19 and TRBJ2-1, is DGGITQSPKYLFRKEGQNVTLSCEQNLNHDAMYWYRQDPGQGLRLIYYSQIVNDFQKGDIAEGYSVSREKKESFPLTVTSAQKNPTAFYLCASSLEKWQFFGPGTRLTVL.

This clone occurred a few times. The V gene is TRBV11-2, the J gene TRBJ1-6; possibly TRBD1 for D (5 bases). V gave up 0 bases and J gave up 7 bases, with 10 bases separating them. CDR1 and CDR2 from the germline V gene are SGHAT and FQNNGV. The CDR3 is 15 amino acids. DNA for the CDR3: TGTGCCAGCAGCTTAGACGGTGGGGGAAATTCACCCCTCCACTTT. Translating gives CASSLDGGGNSPLHF.

This chain links TRBV7-2 with TRBJ1-3; a possible D gene is TRBD1 (5 bases). The ends were cut back, 7 bases at V and 0 bases at J, with 19 bases in the middle. Germline V CDR1 and CDR2: SGHTA, FQGNSA. This CDR3 is 17 amino acids long. This CDR3 reads CASTAGRGYNSGNTIYF. The CDR3 DNA reads as TGTGCCAGCACCGCCGGTCGGGGCTACAACTCTGGAAACACCATATATTTT. Filled out from reference TRBV7-2 and TRBJ1-3, the complete variable domain reads GAGVSQSPSNKVTEKGKDVELRCDPISGHTALYWYRQSLGQGLEFLIYFQGNSAPDKSGLPSDRFSAERTGGSVSTLTIQRTQQEDSAVYLCASTAGRGYNSGNTIYFGEGSWLTVV.

This clone was picked up a small number of times. The rearrangement links TRBV25-1 to TRBJ1-1, with TRBD1 as a possible D gene (5 bases). The CDR3 is 17 residues long. Germline-derived CDR1 and CDR2 are MGHDK and SYGVNS. Trimming removed 3 bases from V and 1 base from J, with 18 bases in between. The CDR3 nucleotides are TGTGCCAGCAGTGAGGGGGGTCGGGGGACGGGGAACACTGAAGCTTTCTTT. Translated, it gives CASSEGGRGTGNTEAFF.

This clone was counted between two and nine times. The chain couples TRBV20-1 to TRBJ1-5; 9 positions match TRBD1. Trimming at V came to 5 bases and at J to 11 bases, leaving 4 bases not matched to a gene. This CDR3 region has 11 residues. Germline CDR1 and CDR2: DFQATT and SNEGSKA (reference sequence). CDR3 sequence reads: CSAGDREAQHF. CDR3 in DNA: TGCAGTGCTGGGGACAGGGAGGCCCAGCATTTT.

The CDR3 loop reads CASRQDRVNEQYF. CDR3 nucleotide sequence: TGCGCCAGCAGGCAGGACAGGGTCAACGAGCAGTACTTC. The rearrangement uses TRBV5-1 and TRBJ2-7; TRBD1 matches 8 bases. CDR1 is SGHRS and CDR2 is YFSETQ in the germline V gene. The CDR3 contains 13 residues. V dropped 5 bases and J dropped 5; count of bases not matched to a gene: 6.

This clone was counted ten times or more. The chain employs TRBV11-3 and TRBJ2-3, with a possible D match to TRBD2 (6 bases). This CDR3 is built from 15 residues. The germline gives CDR1 SGHNT, CDR2 YENEEA. With 1 base removed from V and 2 bases from J, the gap between germline ends came to 10 bases. The CDR3, as DNA: TGTGCCAGCAGCTTAGCGGGGGTCCCCACAGATACGCAGTATTTT. This encodes CASSLAGVPTDTQYF.

This clone was seen ten or more times. The chain carries TRBV30 and TRBJ2-1; 10 bases are shared with TRBD1. V lost 0 bases to trimming and J lost 3 bases; unmatched junction nucleotides: 8. The CDR3 is made up of 17 amino acids. Germline-derived CDR1 and CDR2 are GTSNPN and SVGIG (reference sequence). The CDR3 reads CAWSVGWGQGSYNEQFF. As DNA, the CDR3 is TGTGCCTGGAGTGTGGGTTGGGGACAGGGGAGCTACAATGAGCAGTTCTTC.

The rearrangement uses TRBV2 and TRBJ1-2; D unclear. CDR1 SNHLY and CDR2 FYNNEI come from the germline V gene. Trimming stripped 7 bases from V and 8 bases from J, with 11 bases between. The CDR3 runs 11 residues. As DNA, the CDR3 is TGTGCCAGCACCCCAGAGGGCGGCTACACCTTC. Its translation is CASTPEGGYTF.

This clone was seen a handful of times. The chain has TRBV5-1 and TRBJ1-6; tentatively, D is TRBD1 (5 bases). The CDR3 spans 16 residues. Germline-derived CDR1 and CDR2 are SGHRS and YFSETQ. The ends were cut back, 1 base at V and 1 base at J, with 9 bases in the middle. CDR3 region: CASSLQGVSYNSPLHF. CDR3 DNA: TGCGCCAGCAGCTTGCAGGGAGTATCCTATAATTCACCCCTCCACTTT.

This clone has more than one count but fewer than ten. The chain uses TRBV18 and TRBJ1-1; the D gene is possibly TRBD1 (6 bases). Per the germline V gene, CDR1 is KGHSH and CDR2 is LQKENI. With 1 base removed from V and 4 bases from J, the gap between germline ends came to 7 bases. The CDR3 consists of 13 residues. The CDR3, as DNA: TGTGCCAGCTCACCACAACAGGGCACTGAAGCTTTCTTT. This encodes CASSPQQGTEAFF. Complete variable domain (other parts from reference TRBV18 and TRBJ1-1): NAGVMQNPRHLVRRRGQEARLRCSPMKGHSHVYWYRQLPEEGLKFMVYLQKENIIDESGMPKERFSAEFPKEGPSILRIQQVVRGDSAAYFCASSPQQGTEAFFGQGTRLTVV.

The chain uses TRBV6-6 and TRBJ1-2, with 7 bases matching TRBD1. Per germline, CDR1 MNHNY and CDR2 SVGAGI (reference sequence). The ends lost 6 bases at V and 3 bases at J; junction bases unmatched: 7. The CDR3 is made up of 14 amino acids. The CDR3: CASSYAQGDYGYTF. CDR3 in DNA: TGTGCCAGCAGCTACGCCCAGGGGGACTATGGCTACACCTTC.

This clone occurred many times. The chain combines TRBV6-1 with TRBJ1-6; D gene unclear. Per the germline V gene, CDR1 is MNHNS and CDR2 is SASEGT. V was shortened by 3 bases and J by 7 bases, with 16 bases between the two germline ends. The CDR3 sequence is 16 residues long. CDR3 DNA: TGTGCCAGCAGTGACCTCTCGGCAGTTAGCAATTCACCCCTCCACTTT. Translation: CASSDLSAVSNSPLHF.

This clone has only a few counts. This sequence joins TRBV27 and TRBJ2-6; tentatively, D is TRBD1 (6 bases). V was cut by 6 bases and J by 0 bases, with 15 bases left in between. CDR1 and CDR2 from the germline V gene are MNHEY and SMNVEV (reference sequence). This CDR3 contains 17 residues. This CDR3 is CASRPTGSYSGANVLTF. Written as DNA, the CDR3 is TGTGCCAGCAGGCCGACAGGATCTTACTCTGGGGCCAACGTCCTGACTTTC.

This clone was counted a few times. The chain employs TRBV7-2 and TRBJ1-5, with a possible D match to TRBD1 (5 bases). The CDR3 runs 15 residues. Germline values: CDR1 SGHTA, CDR2 FQGNSA. Between the trimmed V and J ends, which lost 2 bases and 4 bases, there was a span of 12 bases. CDR3 DNA sequence: TGTGCCAGCAGCTTATACGGGCAGGGTAATCAGCCCCAGCATTTT. Encoded protein: CASSLYGQGNQPQHF.

V is TRBV7-9 and J is TRBJ1-3; the D gene is possibly TRBD1 (5 bases). There are 15 residues in the CDR3. V lost 3 bases and J 3 bases, leaving 12 bases between the germline ends. Germline CDR1 reads SEHNR; CDR2 reads FQNEAQ (reference sequence). The CDR3 is CASSFPGNIGNTIYF. Here the CDR3 DNA reads TGTGCCAGCAGCTTCCCAGGGAATATTGGAAACACCATATATTTT.

This clone showed up just a few times. CDR3 nucleotides: TGTGCCAGCAGCTTGACAGGGCGCGGATTCACAGATACGCAGTATTTT. As protein: CASSLTGRGFTDTQYF. V usage is TRBV5-6 and J usage is TRBJ2-3; tentatively, D is TRBD1 (6 bases). This CDR3 spans 16 amino acids. Germline CDR1 SGHDT, CDR2 YYEEEE. V lost 1 base and J lost 2, with 14 bases in between.

The V gene is TRBV5-1, the J gene TRBJ1-2; weak D call: TRBD1 (5 bases). This CDR3 comprises 13 residues. The V gene's germline CDR1 is SGHRS and CDR2 YFSETQ. V was shortened by 2 bases and J by 6 bases, with 11 bases between the two germline ends. The CDR3 protein is CASSFDSGNGYTF. The CDR3 nucleotides are TGCGCCAGCAGCTTCGACAGCGGGAATGGCTACACCTTC.

This clone was detected only a few times. The V and J genes are TRBV7-9 and TRBJ2-3; 7 nucleotides match TRBD1. Germline V lookup: CDR1 SEHNR, CDR2 FQNEAQ (reference sequence). The CDR3 extends over 15 amino acids. Trimming cost V 5 bases and J 1 base; bases outside gene matches: 6. Here the CDR3 reads CASSEGQLGTDTQYF. The CDR3 coding sequence is TGTGCCAGCAGCGAGGGACAGTTGGGCACAGATACGCAGTATTTT.

This clone was seen a handful of times. The J gene is TRBJ2-3, the V gene TRBV5-1; D gene ambiguous. The V gene lost 0 bases and the J gene lost 5 bases, with 10 bases spanning the gap. CDR1 is SGHRS, CDR2 YFSETQ, per germline. This CDR3 spans 14 amino acids. The CDR3 DNA sequence: TGCGCCAGCAGCTTGGAGGGTAGTGGAGATACGCAGTATTTT. This translates into CASSLEGSGDTQYF.

This clone has a count of ten or more. The CDR3 coding sequence is TGTGCCAGCCGACCTGGGGGCGGTGACGCCCAGCATTTT. Protein product: CASRPGGGDAQHF. The rearrangement uses TRBV28 and TRBJ1-5; D is possibly TRBD1 (6 bases). The CDR3 runs 13 residues. Trimming left V 8 bases short and J 11 bases short, with 19 bases between. Germline V gene sequence: CDR1 MDHEN, CDR2 SYDVKM.

This clone appeared a few times. The chain carries TRBV5-6 and TRBJ1-2; 7 nucleotides align to TRBD1. J lost 1 base, V lost 4 bases, and 16 bases had no gene match. Germline CDR1 reads SGHDT; CDR2 reads YYEEEE. This CDR3 is built from 18 residues. The CDR3 DNA sequence: TGTGCCAGCAGCGGAACTACGGGACAGTCCTTGGTTAACTATGGCTACACCTTC. Amino acid sequence: CASSGTTGQSLVNYGYTF.

The V and J genes are TRBV6-5 and TRBJ1-3; D may be TRBD1 (6 bases). Germline V gene sequence: CDR1 MNHEY, CDR2 SVGAGI. Deletions cut 5 bases from V and 2 bases from J, with 13 bases between. CDR3 length: 15 residues. The CDR3 loop is CASSVWTAPGNTIYF. In DNA form, the CDR3 reads TGTGCCAGCAGTGTCTGGACAGCTCCTGGAAACACCATATATTTT.

There are a few counts of this clone. The V and J genes are TRBV30 and TRBJ2-1, with D tentatively TRBD2 (5 bases). Trimming left V 2 bases short and J 9 bases short, with 14 bases between. The CDR3 is 13 residues long. Per germline, CDR1 GTSNPN and CDR2 SVGIG (reference sequence). CDR3 coding DNA: TGTGCCTGGAGTCCCGGGGTGCTCCGTGAGCAGTTCTTC. This sequence encodes CAWSPGVLREQFF.

The V call is TRBV7-9, the J call TRBJ2-7; D unresolved. V was pared by 2 bases and J by 7 bases, with 12 bases between. Germline-derived CDR1 and CDR2 are SEHNR and FQNEAQ (reference sequence). CDR3 length: 13 amino acids. The CDR3 protein is CASSLNVPWEQYF. CDR3 coding DNA: TGTGCCAGCAGCTTAAACGTCCCTTGGGAGCAGTACTTC.

This clone was counted only a few times. The chain links TRBV4-3 to TRBJ1-4, with D perhaps matching TRBD1 (6 bases). CDR3 length: 16 amino acids. Trimming stripped 0 bases from V and 6 bases from J, with 14 bases between. The V gene's germline CDR1 is LGHNA and CDR2 YSLEER. CDR3 amino acids: CASSQDLAQGDEKLFF. The CDR3 nucleotides read TGCGCCAGCAGCCAAGATCTGGCACAGGGAGATGAAAAACTGTTTTTT.

The chain uses TRBV7-8 and TRBJ2-1, with D possibly being TRBD2 (6 bases). The V end was cut by 3 bases, the J end by 5 bases, with 17 bases between. Germline V gene lookup returns CDR1 SGHVS and CDR2 FQNEAQ. The CDR3 is made up of 16 amino acids. In DNA, the CDR3 is TGTGCCAGCAGCTTTCCCCGTGGGGGGATTAACAATGAGCAGTTCTTC. Protein sequence: CASSFPRGGINNEQFF.

The chain carries TRBV10-3 and TRBJ2-3; 8 nucleotides agree with TRBD1. The length of the CDR3 is 14 residues. The V and J ends lost 3 bases and 6 bases, in that order; junction bases with no gene match: 5. Germline V gives CDR1 ENHRY, CDR2 SYGVKD. CDR3 amino acids: CAISDQTGADTQYF. CDR3 in DNA: TGTGCCATCAGTGACCAGACAGGGGCCGATACGCAGTATTTT.

This chain uses TRBV6-1 with TRBJ2-6, with D unclear. Germline lookup yields CDR1 MNHNS and CDR2 SASEGT. This CDR3 region has 11 residues. Trimming took off 5 bases at V and 9 bases at J, with 5 bases between the two ends. CDR3 sequence: CASSYLNVLTF. The CDR3 DNA follows: TGTGCCAGCAGTTACCTCAACGTCCTGACTTTC.

The chain is built from TRBV7-4 and TRBJ2-7, with D perhaps matching TRBD1 (5 bases). The germline gives CDR1 SGHVT, CDR2 SQSDAQ. The V end lost 4 bases, the J end lost 2 bases, and 15 bases lay between the germline ends. There are 15 residues in the CDR3. In DNA, the CDR3 is TGTGCCAGCAGCTCAACAGGCAGAAACCCCTACGAGCAGTACTTC. Translation gives CASSSTGRNPYEQYF.